This TCR beta chain was identified in a study of blood T cells in healthy people across ages (dated by TCRdb to the mid-2010s). A note on the overall study: In model experiments, roughly one uniquely barcoded TCR beta cDNA molecule per two T cells was captured by template switching. Age-related changes in TCR beta repertoire diversity were measured in the study by deep sequencing normalized with unique cDNA molecular identifiers. To avoid experimental bias, donors of different ages were randomly spread across the sequencing lanes. Four age groups were formed from the donors: young (average approximately 15 years), middle-aged (around 41), aged (62) and long-lived (around 82). Two additional independent replicas of 1 million unique cDNA reads from the same blood draw were analyzed for two donors (one aged 18 to 29 and one aged 80 or older).

The approximately 40 donors, aged about 6 to 95 years, were systemically healthy Caucasian individuals from Russia. Each donor gave ten milliliters of peripheral blood, collected into EDTA-treated Vacutainer tubes. Ficoll-Paque density-gradient centrifugation was used to isolate PBMCs, with at least 7 million obtained per sample. Trizol reagent was used to extract total RNA from the PBMCs, yielding at least 5 micrograms per sample. The percentages of naive CD45RAhigh/CD27high T cells were determined by flow cytometry on a PBMC aliquot from every donor. Receptor amplification or capture employed 5' RACE. TCRdb names Illumina HiSeq 2500 as the instrument used. A second PCR of roughly 6 to 12 cycles was run with a J-beta primer mix and a sample-barcoded 5' primer. A template-switch 5' adaptor carrying 12 random nucleotides introduced a unique molecular identifier onto each TCR beta cDNA molecule. Each sample yielded at least 3 million CDR3-containing paired-end reads. First-strand cDNA synthesis was performed from all RNA using the Mint cDNA synthesis kit, with priming by a TRBC-specific oligonucleotide. All cDNA was treated with uracil-DNA glycosylase and then went through a first 18-cycle PCR with the universal primers M1SS and BC2_uni_R. In the authors' own workflow: For normalization, 1 million high-quality reads were randomly selected from each sample, with every read carrying a distinct molecular identifier. Reads sharing molecular identifiers were discarded rather than binned into consensus sequences. MiTCR, run with a Q25 quality threshold and the strictest error-elimination algorithm, handled CDR3 identification, clonotype clustering and error correction. A nonparametric unseen species model with Euler transformation was used to estimate a lower bound on total TCR beta diversity. TCRdb reanalyzed the raw reads on its own, using fastp at Q25 for trimming and MiXCR for clone calling, and kept in-frame beta chains. When rows share a CDR3 protein, they turn into one entry using the most common DNA and genes. These V and J calls are TCRdb output, not the study's own analysis. The sample table records about 570,000 distinct CDR3 sequences; 27% of these occur just once. The ten largest account for less than 20% of the sample.

About this clonotype itself: What this receptor recognizes is not known. Per-nucleotide qualities are absent, and no much larger clonotype sits a single base away.

Trimming takes 8 bases from V and 0 bases from J, and the germline ends sit 14 bases apart. CDR1 and CDR2 are read off the germline V gene (reference sequence) as DFQATT and SNEGSKA. There are 13 amino acids in the CDR3, from cysteine to phenylalanine inclusive. The sequence is cut down to CDR3 DNA, 39 bases in frame from base 1. The study at large found these results: Because profiling used bulk unsorted PBMCs, naive and antigen-experienced compartments could not be compared conclusively. Because donor CMV infection status was unknown, age-related changes in expanded clonotypes were potentially confounded. There was a strong correlation between observed TCR beta diversity and the percentage of naive T cells measured by flow cytometry. Observed TCR beta diversity per million T cells fell roughly linearly with age, and a significant reduction was already apparent by age roughly 41. Compared with the aged group, the long-lived group had more naive CD4+ T cells, fewer expanded clones and increased TCR diversity, a pattern suggesting age selection. Total diversity estimates from one million sequenced T cells were considered lower bounds and underestimates.

The sequence was obtained from a woman aged 70-85 years in good health. The chain couples TRBV20-1 to TRBJ2-7, with no reliable assignment of the D segment. Sequenced material: blood. In nucleotides, the sequence is TGCAGTACGACTGGCATTTCCTCCTACGAGCAGTACTTC. This sequence encodes CSTTGISSYEQYF.